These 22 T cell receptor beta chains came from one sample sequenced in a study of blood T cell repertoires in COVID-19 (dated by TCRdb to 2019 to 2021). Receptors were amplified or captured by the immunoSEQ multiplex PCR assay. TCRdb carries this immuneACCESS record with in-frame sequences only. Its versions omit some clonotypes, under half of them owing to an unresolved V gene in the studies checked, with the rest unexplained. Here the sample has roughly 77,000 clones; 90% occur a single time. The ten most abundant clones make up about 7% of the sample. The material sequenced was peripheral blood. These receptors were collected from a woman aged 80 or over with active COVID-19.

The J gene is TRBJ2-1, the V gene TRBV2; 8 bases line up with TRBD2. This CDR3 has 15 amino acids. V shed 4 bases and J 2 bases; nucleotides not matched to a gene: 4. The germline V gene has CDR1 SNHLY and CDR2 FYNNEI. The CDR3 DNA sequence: TGTGCCAGCAGTGGGACTAGCCAGACCTACAATGAGCAGTTCTTC. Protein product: CASSGTSQTYNEQFF.

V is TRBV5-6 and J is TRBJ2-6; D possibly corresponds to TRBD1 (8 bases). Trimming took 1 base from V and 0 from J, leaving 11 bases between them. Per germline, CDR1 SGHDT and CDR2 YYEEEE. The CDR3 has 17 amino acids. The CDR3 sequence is CASSLYRGGSGANVLTF. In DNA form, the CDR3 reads TGTGCCAGCAGCTTGTACAGGGGGGGCTCTGGGGCCAACGTCCTGACTTTC.

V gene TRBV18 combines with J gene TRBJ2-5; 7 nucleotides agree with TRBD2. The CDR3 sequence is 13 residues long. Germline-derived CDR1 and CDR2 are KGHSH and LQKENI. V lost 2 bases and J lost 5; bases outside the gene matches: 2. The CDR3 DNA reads TGTGCCAGCTCACCAACTAGCGAGGAGACCCAGTACTTC. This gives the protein CASSPTSEETQYF.

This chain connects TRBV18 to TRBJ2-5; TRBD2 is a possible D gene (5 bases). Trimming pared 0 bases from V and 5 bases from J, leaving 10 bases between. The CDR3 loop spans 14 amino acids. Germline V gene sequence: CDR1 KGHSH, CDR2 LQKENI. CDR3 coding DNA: TGTGCCAGCTCACCACCCCGAGGGTGGGAGACCCAGTACTTC. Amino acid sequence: CASSPPRGWETQYF.

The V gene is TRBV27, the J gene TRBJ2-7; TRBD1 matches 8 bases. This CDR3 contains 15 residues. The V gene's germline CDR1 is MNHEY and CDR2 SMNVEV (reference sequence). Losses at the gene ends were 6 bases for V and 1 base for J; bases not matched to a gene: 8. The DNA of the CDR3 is TGTGCCAGCAGCAGACAGGGGATACCGTCCTACGAGCAGTACTTC. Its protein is CASSRQGIPSYEQYF.

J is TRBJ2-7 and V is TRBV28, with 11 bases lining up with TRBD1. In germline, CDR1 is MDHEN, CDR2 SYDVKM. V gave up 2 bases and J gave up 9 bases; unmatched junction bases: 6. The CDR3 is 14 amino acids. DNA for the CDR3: TGTGCCAGCAGTTTAACCCCGGGACAGGGGGTGCAGTACTTC. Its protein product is CASSLTPGQGVQYF.

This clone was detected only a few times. The CDR3 loop is CASSTHNRDREAYPGYTF. CDR3 nucleotides: TGTGCCAGCAGTACCCACAACCGGGACAGGGAAGCTTACCCTGGCTACACCTTC. V is TRBV28 and J is TRBJ1-2; 9 positions match TRBD1. Germline CDR1 MDHEN, CDR2 SYDVKM. This CDR3 contains 18 residues. Trimming removed 5 bases from V and 7 bases from J; junction bases left unmatched: 20.

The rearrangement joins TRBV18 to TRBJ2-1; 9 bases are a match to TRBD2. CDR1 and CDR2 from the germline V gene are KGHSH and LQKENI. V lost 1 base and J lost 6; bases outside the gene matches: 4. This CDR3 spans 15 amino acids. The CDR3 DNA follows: TGTGCCAGCTCACCACTGGCGGGAGGGCTCAATGAGCAGTTCTTC. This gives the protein CASSPLAGGLNEQFF.

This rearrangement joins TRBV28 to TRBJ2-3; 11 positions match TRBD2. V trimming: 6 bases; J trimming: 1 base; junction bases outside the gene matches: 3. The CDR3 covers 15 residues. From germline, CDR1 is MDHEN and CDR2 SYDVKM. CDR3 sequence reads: CASRKLAGGTDTQYF. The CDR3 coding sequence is TGTGCCAGCAGAAAACTAGCGGGGGGCACAGATACGCAGTATTTT.

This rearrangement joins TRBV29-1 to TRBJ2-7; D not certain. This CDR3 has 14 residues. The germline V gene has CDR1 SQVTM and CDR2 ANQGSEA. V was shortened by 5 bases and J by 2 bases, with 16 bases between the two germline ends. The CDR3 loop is CSVTLSGLTYEQYF. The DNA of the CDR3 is TGCAGCGTTACTCTATCAGGCCTTACCTACGAGCAGTACTTC.

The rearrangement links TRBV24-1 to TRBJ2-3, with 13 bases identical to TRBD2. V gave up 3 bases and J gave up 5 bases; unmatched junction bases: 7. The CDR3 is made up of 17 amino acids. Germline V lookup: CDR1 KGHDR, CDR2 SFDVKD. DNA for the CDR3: TGTGCCACCAGTGATCCTACTAGCGGGAGGGCCCAAGATACGCAGTATTTT. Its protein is CATSDPTSGRAQDTQYF.

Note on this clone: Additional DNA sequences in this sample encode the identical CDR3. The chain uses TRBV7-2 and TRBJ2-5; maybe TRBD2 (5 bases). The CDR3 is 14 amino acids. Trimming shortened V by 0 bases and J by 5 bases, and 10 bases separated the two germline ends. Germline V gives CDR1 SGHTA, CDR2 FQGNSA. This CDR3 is CASSLAGARETQYF. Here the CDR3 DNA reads TGTGCCAGCAGCTTAGCGGGAGCCAGGGAGACCCAGTACTTC. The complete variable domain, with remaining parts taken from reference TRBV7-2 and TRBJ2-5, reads GAGVSQSPSNKVTEKGKDVELRCDPISGHTALYWYRQSLGQGLEFLIYFQGNSAPDKSGLPSDRFSAERTGGSVSTLTIQRTQQEDSAVYLCASSLAGARETQYFGPGTRLLVL.

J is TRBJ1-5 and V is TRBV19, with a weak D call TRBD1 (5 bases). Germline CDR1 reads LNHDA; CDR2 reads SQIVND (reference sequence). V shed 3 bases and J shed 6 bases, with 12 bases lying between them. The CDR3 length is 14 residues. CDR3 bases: TGTGCCAGTAGTATGGGGCAAAAGCTTCAGCCCCAGCATTTT. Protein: CASSMGQKLQPQHF.

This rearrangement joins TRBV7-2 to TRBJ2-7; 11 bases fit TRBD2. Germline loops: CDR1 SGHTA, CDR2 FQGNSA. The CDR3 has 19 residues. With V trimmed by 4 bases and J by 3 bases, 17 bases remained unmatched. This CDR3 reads CASSSVRPVGLADSYEQYF. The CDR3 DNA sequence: TGTGCCAGCAGCTCCGTCCGGCCCGTGGGACTAGCGGATAGCTACGAGCAGTACTTC.

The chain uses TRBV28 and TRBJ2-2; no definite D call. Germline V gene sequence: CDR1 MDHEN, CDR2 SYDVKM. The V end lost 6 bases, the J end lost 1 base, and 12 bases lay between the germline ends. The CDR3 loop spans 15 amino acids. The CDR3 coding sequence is TGTGCCAGCAGCAGCTTTCCGGGGAACACCGGGGAGCTGTTTTTT. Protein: CASSSFPGNTGELFF. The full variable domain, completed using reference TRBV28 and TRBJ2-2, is DVKVTQSSRYLVKRTGEKVFLECVQDMDHENMFWYRQDPGLGLRLIYFSYDVKMKEKGDIPEGYSVSREKKERFSLILESASTNQTSMYLCASSSFPGNTGELFFGEGSRLTVL.

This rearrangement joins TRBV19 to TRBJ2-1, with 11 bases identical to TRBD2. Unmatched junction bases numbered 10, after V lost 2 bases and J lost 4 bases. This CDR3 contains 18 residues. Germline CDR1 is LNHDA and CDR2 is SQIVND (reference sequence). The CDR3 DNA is TGTGCCAGTAGTATACCGTTCATAGCGGGAGGGCCATACAATGAGCAGTTCTTC. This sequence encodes CASSIPFIAGGPYNEQFF.

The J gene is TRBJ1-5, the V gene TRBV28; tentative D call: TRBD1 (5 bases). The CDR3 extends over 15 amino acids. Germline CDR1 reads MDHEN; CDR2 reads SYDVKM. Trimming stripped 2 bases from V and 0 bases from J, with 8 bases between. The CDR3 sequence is CASSLGGNSNQPQHF. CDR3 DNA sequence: TGTGCCAGCAGTTTAGGGGGGAATAGCAATCAGCCCCAGCATTTT. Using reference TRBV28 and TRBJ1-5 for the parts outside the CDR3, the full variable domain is DVKVTQSSRYLVKRTGEKVFLECVQDMDHENMFWYRQDPGLGLRLIYFSYDVKMKEKGDIPEGYSVSREKKERFSLILESASTNQTSMYLCASSLGGNSNQPQHFGDGTRLSIL.

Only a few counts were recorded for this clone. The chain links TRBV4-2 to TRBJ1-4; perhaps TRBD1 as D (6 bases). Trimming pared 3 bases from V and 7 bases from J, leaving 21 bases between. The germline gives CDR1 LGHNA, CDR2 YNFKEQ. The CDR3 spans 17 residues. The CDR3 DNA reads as TGTGCCAGCAGCCATCAGGGAAGGCAGGGGATTCCTGAAAAACTGTTTTTT. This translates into CASSHQGRQGIPEKLFF.

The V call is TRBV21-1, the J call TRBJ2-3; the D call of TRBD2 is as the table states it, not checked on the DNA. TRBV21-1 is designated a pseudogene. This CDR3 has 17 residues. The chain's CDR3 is CASSKDLASGYTDTQYF. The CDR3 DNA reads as TGTGCCAGCAGCAAAGATTTGGCTAGCGGGTACACAGATACGCAGTATTTT.

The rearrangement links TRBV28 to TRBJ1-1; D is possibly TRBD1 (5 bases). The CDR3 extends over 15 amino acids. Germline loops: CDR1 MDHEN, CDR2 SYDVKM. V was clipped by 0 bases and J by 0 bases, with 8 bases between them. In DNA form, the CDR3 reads TGTGCCAGCAGTTTATGGGAGGGGTTGAACACTGAAGCTTTCTTT. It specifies CASSLWEGLNTEAFF.

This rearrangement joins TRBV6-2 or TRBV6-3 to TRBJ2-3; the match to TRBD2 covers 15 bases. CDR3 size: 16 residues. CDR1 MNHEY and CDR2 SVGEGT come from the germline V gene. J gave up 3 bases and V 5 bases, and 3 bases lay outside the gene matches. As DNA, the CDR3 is TGTGCCAGCAGTCCAGGGACTAGCGGGAGGACAGATACGCAGTATTTT. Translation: CASSPGTSGRTDTQYF.

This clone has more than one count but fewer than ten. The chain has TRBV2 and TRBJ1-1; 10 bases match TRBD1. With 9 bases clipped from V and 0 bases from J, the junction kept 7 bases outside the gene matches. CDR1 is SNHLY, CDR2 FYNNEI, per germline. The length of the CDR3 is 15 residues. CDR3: CASLEGQGLNTEAFF. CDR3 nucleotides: TGTGCCAGTTTGGAGGGACAGGGGCTGAACACTGAAGCTTTCTTT.